A single sample gave rise to the 19 T cell receptor beta chains below, sequenced in a study of T-cell memory formation after mild COVID-19. A single record per CDR3 protein comes from TCRdb applying MiXCR to the 5' RACE reads. The sample holds about 350,000 distinct CDR3 sequences, around 15% seen once. The sequencing input was PBMCs or a T cell subset sorted from them (not recorded which). These receptors originate from a man younger than 35 who had mild COVID-19 (a few samples of this study predate the infection). Cell type and time point are not known.

This clonotype was seen a handful of times. J is TRBJ1-1 and V is TRBV18, with 7 positions matching TRBD1. Germline V gene sequence: CDR1 KGHSH, CDR2 LQKENI. This CDR3 has 19 amino acids. V lost 3 bases to trimming and J lost 1 base; unmatched junction nucleotides: 17. The CDR3 here is CASSPSNLGQYPENTEAFF. CDR3 in DNA: TGTGCCAGCTCACCTTCAAACTTGGGACAGTACCCGGAGAACACTGAAGCTTTCTTT.

The chain couples TRBV5-1 to TRBJ1-1; D is unclear. Germline V gene lookup returns CDR1 SGHRS and CDR2 YFSETQ. This CDR3 is built from 14 residues. V was cut by 4 bases and J by 6 bases, with 16 bases left in between. CDR3 residues: CASSRVLGEAEAFF. DNA for the CDR3: TGCGCCAGCAGCCGGGTCCTGGGAGAGGCTGAAGCTTTCTTT.

This clonotype was counted only a few times. The chain uses TRBV15 and TRBJ2-1, with 10 bases identical to TRBD2. This CDR3 contains 18 residues. Trimming at V came to 0 bases and at J to 2 bases, leaving 7 bases not matched to a gene. CDR1 is LNHNV, CDR2 YYDKDF, per germline (reference sequence). CDR3 nucleotides: TGTGCCACCAGCAGAGAGGGAAGCGGGGGGGCAGCCTACAATGAGCAGTTCTTC. Amino acid sequence: CATSREGSGGAAYNEQFF.

This clonotype has just a few counts. J is TRBJ2-5 and V is TRBV7-2, with 7 bases matching TRBD2. Germline assignment: CDR1 SGHTA and CDR2 FQGNSA. The CDR3 consists of 14 residues. V was clipped by 2 bases and J by 3 bases; unmatched bases: 3. CDR3 in amino acids: CASSLSLAEETQYF. DNA for the CDR3: TGTGCCAGCAGCTTATCGCTAGCGGAAGAGACCCAGTACTTC.

This clonotype was observed a few times. The chain has TRBV7-2 and TRBJ1-6; maybe TRBD1 (6 bases). CDR1 SGHTA and CDR2 FQGNSA come from the germline V gene. This CDR3 is built from 15 residues. Between the trimmed V and J ends, which lost 5 bases and 10 bases, there was a span of 18 bases. CDR3 loop: CASSVVGGRQSPLHF. The CDR3 coding sequence is TGTGCCAGCAGCGTGGTTGGGGGGCGTCAGTCACCCCTCCACTTT.

The chain joins TRBV4-2 to TRBJ2-1; tentative D call: TRBD1 (5 bases). CDR1 LGHNA and CDR2 YNFKEQ come from the germline V gene. The V and J ends lost 1 base and 5 bases respectively, with 12 bases between them. The CDR3 is 15 residues long. CDR3 nucleotides: TGTGCCAGCAGCCAAGGGGTCCAGGGCCACAATGAGCAGTTCTTC. This sequence encodes CASSQGVQGHNEQFF.

The rearrangement joins TRBV28 to TRBJ2-7; D may match TRBD1 or TRBD2 (7 bases each). Looked up from germline, CDR1 is MDHEN and CDR2 is SYDVKM. CDR3 length equals 16 residues. Trimming removed 7 bases at V and 0 bases at J, with 19 bases between. The DNA of the CDR3 is TGTGCCAGCAATGCACGACAGGGACTACACTCCTACGAGCAGTACGTC. Protein sequence: CASNARQGLHSYEQYV.

This chain uses TRBV7-2 with TRBJ1-1; TRBD1 might be the D (6 bases). Looked up from germline, CDR1 is SGHTA and CDR2 is FQGNSA. With 1 base removed from V and 2 bases from J, the gap between germline ends came to 11 bases. The CDR3 is 15 residues long. The CDR3 coding sequence is TGTGCCAGCAGCTTAGTACGGGACACCAACACTGAAGCTTTCTTT. This gives the protein CASSLVRDTNTEAFF.

This clonotype was counted only a few times. V gene TRBV7-9 combines with J gene TRBJ2-1; the D is unclear. The CDR3 is made up of 11 amino acids. Per the germline V gene, CDR1 is SEHNR and CDR2 is FQNEAQ (reference sequence). V dropped 2 bases and J dropped 8 bases, with 4 bases sitting between them. In DNA form, the CDR3 reads TGTGCCAGCAGCTTAATCCATGAGCAGTTCTTC. Protein product: CASSLIHEQFF.

The V and J genes are TRBV4-3 and TRBJ2-1, with D possibly being TRBD1 (5 bases). The V end was cut by 0 bases, the J end by 2 bases, with 8 bases between. CDR1 and CDR2 from the germline V gene are LGHNA and YSLEER. CDR3 length: 15 amino acids. The CDR3 DNA reads TGCGCCAGCAGCCAAGACACAGGCCCCTACAATGAGCAGTTCTTC. Residues: CASSQDTGPYNEQFF.

At least ten counts were recorded for this clonotype. The chain joins TRBV9 to TRBJ1-5; D call uncertain. Germline CDR1 SGDLS, CDR2 YYNGEE. V gave up 3 bases and J gave up 0 bases, with 4 bases separating them. The CDR3 has 13 residues. The CDR3 DNA is TGTGCCAGCAGCGGGGATAGCAATCAGCCCCAGCATTTT. Translated, it gives CASSGDSNQPQHF.

The J gene is TRBJ1-1, the V gene TRBV15; D is unresolved. This CDR3 region has 12 residues. Trimming removed 0 bases from V and 9 bases from J, with 8 bases in between. Per the germline V gene, CDR1 is LNHNV and CDR2 is YYDKDF (reference sequence). The CDR3 DNA reads as TGTGCCACCAGCAGAGACTGGGATCAAGCTTTCTTT. Its translation is CATSRDWDQAFF. The whole variable domain, filled in from reference TRBV15 and TRBJ1-1, reads DAMVIQNPRYQVTQFGKPVTLSCSQTLNHNVMYWYQQKSSQAPKLLFHYYDKDFNNEADTPDNFQSRRPNTSFCFLDIRSPGLGDTAMYLCATSRDWDQAFFGQGTRLTVV.

J is TRBJ2-1 and V is TRBV7-8; tentatively, D is TRBD2 (5 bases). From germline, CDR1 is SGHVS and CDR2 FQNEAQ. This CDR3 has 12 amino acids. The V end lost 3 bases, the J end lost 9 bases, and 9 bases lay between the germline ends. The CDR3 DNA reads TGTGCCAGCAGCTTCGCTGCGGGTGAGCAGTTCTTC. Protein sequence: CASSFAAGEQFF.

The table lists this clonotype with many counts. The V gene is TRBV20-1, the J gene TRBJ2-1, with 8 bases matching TRBD2. CDR1 and CDR2 from the germline V gene are DFQATT and SNEGSKA (reference sequence). Trimming removed 0 bases from V and 4 bases from J; junction bases left unmatched: 5. CDR3 size: 15 residues. The DNA of the CDR3 is TGCAGTGCTAGAGATCCTCGCGGGGGGTACAATGAGCAGTTCTTC. Amino acids: CSARDPRGGYNEQFF.

This clonotype was counted only a few times. V and J are TRBV4-3 and TRBJ1-2, with D perhaps matching TRBD1 (6 bases). The CDR3 totals 15 residues. Looked up from germline, CDR1 is LGHNA and CDR2 is YSLEER. The ends were cut back, 0 bases at V and 7 bases at J, with 15 bases in the middle. The CDR3 protein is CASSQDYSGAVGYTF. The CDR3, as DNA: TGCGCCAGCAGCCAAGATTACTCGGGGGCGGTTGGCTACACCTTC.

This clonotype was picked up many times. The genes are TRBV4-3 and TRBJ1-1; D is ambiguous. Trimming stripped 6 bases from V and 1 base from J, with 9 bases between. Germline V gene sequence: CDR1 LGHNA, CDR2 YSLEER. This CDR3 is 13 amino acids long. The CDR3 protein is CASRRTGNTEAFF. Here the CDR3 DNA reads TGCGCCAGCAGACGTACTGGGAACACTGAAGCTTTCTTT.

This clonotype occurred a few times. The CDR3 region is CASSFGLAAFTDTQYF. CDR3 nucleotide sequence: TGTGCCAGCAGCTTTGGACTAGCGGCGTTCACAGATACGCAGTATTTT. V gene TRBV7-9 combines with J gene TRBJ2-3; 10 nucleotides line up with TRBD2. CDR1 and CDR2 (germline): SEHNR, FQNEAQ (reference sequence). The CDR3 runs 16 residues. Unmatched junction bases numbered 5, after V lost 3 bases and J lost 2 bases.

The chain combines TRBV7-2 with TRBJ2-5; 7 bases agree with TRBD1. The CDR3 has 14 residues. CDR1 and CDR2 from the germline V gene are SGHTA and FQGNSA. After removal of 3 bases from V and 5 bases from J, the junction contained 6 bases not matched to a gene. Written as DNA, the CDR3 is TGTGCCAGCAGCTTCAACAGGGGACGCGAGACCCAGTACTTC. Translating gives CASSFNRGRETQYF.

In its sample, this clonotype was seen a few times. The J gene is TRBJ2-7, the V gene TRBV2; D not resolved. Deletions cut 2 bases from V and 7 bases from J, with 15 bases between. CDR3 size: 14 residues. In germline, CDR1 is SNHLY, CDR2 FYNNEI. The CDR3 protein is CASSEMWGNSEQYV. The CDR3 bases are TGTGCCAGCAGTGAAATGTGGGGAAACTCGGAGCAGTACGTC.